The sample holds a few counts of the clone carrying this T cell receptor beta chain. The CDR3 contains 13 residues. Between the trimmed V and J ends, which lost 6 bases and 1 base, there was a span of 12 bases. Per the germline V gene, CDR1 is DFQATT and CDR2 is SNEGSKA (reference sequence). The data derive from a study of early T cells in non-severe SARS-CoV-2 infection. One entry per CDR3 protein, called by TCRdb with MiXCR from the 5' RACE reads. The table includes about 130,000 distinct CDR3 sequences, 15% detected once. The V call is TRBV20-1, the J call TRBJ1-1; D is unresolved. Sample: whole blood. The sequence derives from an adult who was a healthcare worker with PCR-confirmed SARS-CoV-2 infection or an uninfected control (not recorded which). CDR3 DNA: TGCAGTGCCCTGTTTGCCCCGAACACTGAAGCTTTCTTT. It is translated as CSALFAPNTEAFF.